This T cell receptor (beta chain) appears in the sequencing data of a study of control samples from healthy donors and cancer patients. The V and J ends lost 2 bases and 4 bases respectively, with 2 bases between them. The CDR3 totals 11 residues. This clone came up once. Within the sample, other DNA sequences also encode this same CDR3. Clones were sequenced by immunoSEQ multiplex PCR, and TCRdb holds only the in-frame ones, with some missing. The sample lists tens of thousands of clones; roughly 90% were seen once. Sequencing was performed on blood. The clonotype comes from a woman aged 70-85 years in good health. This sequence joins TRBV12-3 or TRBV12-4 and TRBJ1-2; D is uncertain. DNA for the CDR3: TGTGCCAGCAGTTTAAGCTATGGCTACACCTTC. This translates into CASSLSYGYTF.